A selection of T cell receptor beta chains follows, all from one sample in a study of T cells in Graves' hyperthyroidism and ophthalmopathy. MiXCR, run by TCRdb on the multiplex PCR reads, gives a single entry per CDR3 protein. The data hold around 450,000 distinct CDR3 sequences, with 15% to 18% observed a single time. Sequencing was carried out using blood. These receptors were taken from a woman aged 18-35 years with Graves' hyperthyroidism. The CDR3 runs from the conserved cysteine through the conserved F or W. The D gene is left open where the match is weak.

d_call cdr3_length j_call v_call cdr3_aa
- 12 TRBJ1-6 TRBV2 CASSEVDSPLHF
- 14 TRBJ2-1 TRBV20-1 CSARDGQNYNEQFF
- 15 TRBJ2-2 TRBV2 CASSGVRENTGELFF
TRBD2 16 TRBJ2-2 TRBV12-3/TRBV12-4 CASSPGGGPNTGELFF
- 14 TRBJ1-5 TRBV30 CAWSPGLGNQPQHF
- 13 TRBJ2-7 TRBV11-2 CASSRVTNYEQYF
TRBD1 17 TRBJ1-5 TRBV4-1 CASSQQPPDRVHQPQHF
- 17 TRBJ2-7 TRBV9 CASSVNPSSGADEEQYF
TRBD1 16 TRBJ1-1 TRBV12-5 CASGRGQGKRNTEAFF
- 14 TRBJ1-3 TRBV9 CASSLTGFGNTIYF
- 13 TRBJ1-2 TRBV19 CASSPGSRYGYTF
TRBD2 15 TRBJ2-1 TRBV9 CASSVVSGGDNEQFF
TRBD1 14 TRBJ1-2 TRBV6-5 CASSYRGPNYGYTF
- 15 TRBJ2-1 TRBV6-9 CASSSGTLKYNEQFF
TRBD1 14 TRBJ1-2 TRBV6-1 CASSSPGQPYGYTF
- 15 TRBJ1-5 TRBV12-3/TRBV12-4 CASSYGLPTLQPQHF
- 20 TRBJ2-3 TRBV12-3/TRBV12-4 CASSLTWVRTSRDSTDTQYF
TRBD1 14 TRBJ1-6 TRBV2 CASRGTGDNSPLHF
TRBD1 19 TRBJ1-5 TRBV28 CASSPGTGKPGNSNQPQHF
TRBD1 14 TRBJ2-7 TRBV6-1 CASRLTGGRYEQYF
TRBD2 14 TRBJ2-2 TRBV6-1 CASISGAYTGELFF
- 13 TRBJ1-4 TRBV4-1 CASSPFQGEKLFF
- 18 TRBJ2-1 TRBV20-1 CSARDVRRQAGGNNEQFF
- 14 TRBJ1-1 TRBV7-2 CASSWTVGGTEAFF
- 16 TRBJ2-7 TRBV6-1 CASSVLPGAVPYEQYF
TRBD2 16 TRBJ2-1 TRBV3-1 CASSQGPAGEGVEQFF
- 11 TRBJ2-1 TRBV6-6 CASSYSREQFF
TRBD2 13 TRBJ2-7 TRBV30 CAWSTGTTLEQYF
- 15 TRBJ1-6 TRBV11-2 CASSLGGGPNSPLHF
- 15 TRBJ1-3 TRBV12-3/TRBV12-4 CASTDTGFSGNTIYF
TRBD2 16 TRBJ2-7 TRBV12-3/TRBV12-4 CASSPGGGLVDYEQYF
- 14 TRBJ1-4 TRBV19 CASTPNVPVEKLFF
- 13 TRBJ2-4 TRBV12-3/TRBV12-4 CASSLGRAGIQYF
- 11 TRBJ2-7 TRBV6-1 CASKEVHEQYF
- 15 TRBJ2-5 TRBV6-5 CASSYSFSGQETQYF
TRBD2 14 TRBJ2-1 TRBV18 CASSPSAGVHEQFF
- 13 TRBJ1-1 TRBV2 CASSETGQREAFF
- 14 TRBJ1-2 TRBV15 CATSEQGNHYGYTF
- 17 TRBJ1-2 TRBV5-1 CASSFGHEGGPNYGYTF
- 16 TRBJ1-4 TRBV10-3 CAISNYGEGTNEKLFF
TRBD1 14 TRBJ1-6 TRBV6-1 CASSPGQGGPPLHF
TRBD2 15 TRBJ2-3 TRBV19 CASSISGTSTDTQYF
- 13 TRBJ1-3 TRBV6-1 CASRQPSGNTIYF
- 17 TRBJ2-1 TRBV7-3 CASSLGPLAGAELEQFF
- 15 TRBJ1-1 TRBV5-6 CASSPLAGVNTEAFF
- 14 TRBJ1-6 TRBV18 CASSLQAGDSPLHF
TRBD2 16 TRBJ2-1 TRBV5-5 CASSYPTSGFYNEQFF
- 15 TRBJ2-2 TRBV9 CASSSRDSYTGELFF
- 13 TRBJ2-7 TRBV6-2/TRBV6-3 CASSYGVTYEQYF
- 14 TRBJ2-7 TRBV2 CASSSDRASYEQYF
TRBD2 15 TRBJ2-5 TRBV12-3/TRBV12-4 CASSLLAGNQETQYF
- 13 TRBJ1-2 TRBV10-3 CAISAGANYGYTF
- 11 TRBJ2-7 TRBV12-3/TRBV12-4 CASSVTSEQYF
TRBD1 16 TRBJ1-2 TRBV10-3 CAISGNGNRGDYGYTF